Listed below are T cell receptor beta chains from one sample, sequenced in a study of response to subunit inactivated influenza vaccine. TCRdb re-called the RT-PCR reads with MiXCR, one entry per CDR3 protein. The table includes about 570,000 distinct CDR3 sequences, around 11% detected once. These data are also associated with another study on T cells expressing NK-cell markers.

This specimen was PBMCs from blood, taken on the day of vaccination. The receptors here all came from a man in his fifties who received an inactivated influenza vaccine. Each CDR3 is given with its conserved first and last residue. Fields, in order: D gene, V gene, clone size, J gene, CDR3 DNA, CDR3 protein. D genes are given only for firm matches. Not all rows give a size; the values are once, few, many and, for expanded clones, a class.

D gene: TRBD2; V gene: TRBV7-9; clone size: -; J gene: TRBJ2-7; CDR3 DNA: TGTGCCAGCAGCTTGGGGGCTAGCGGGAGGGTCCACGAGCAGTACTTC; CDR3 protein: CASSLGASGRVHEQYF
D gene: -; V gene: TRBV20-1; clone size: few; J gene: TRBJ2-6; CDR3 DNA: TGCAGTGCTAGAGACCCCTCTGGGGCCAACGTCCTGACTTTC; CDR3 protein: CSARDPSGANVLTF
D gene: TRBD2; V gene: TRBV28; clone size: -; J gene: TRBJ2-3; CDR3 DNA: TGTGCCAGCAGTCCCCTCGGGGGGGGCACAGATACGCAGTATTTT; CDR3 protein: CASSPLGGGTDTQYF
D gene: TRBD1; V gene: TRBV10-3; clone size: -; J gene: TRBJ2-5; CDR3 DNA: TGTGCCATCAGGGGACAGGGGAATTGGGAGACCCAGTACTTC; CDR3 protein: CAIRGQGNWETQYF
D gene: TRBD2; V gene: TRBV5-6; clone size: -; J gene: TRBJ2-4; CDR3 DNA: TGTGCCAGCATAGGGACTAGAGAATCGCTAGCCAAAAACATTCAGTACTTC; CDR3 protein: CASIGTRESLAKNIQYF
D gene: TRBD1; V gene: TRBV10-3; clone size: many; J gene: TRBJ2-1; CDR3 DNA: TGTGCCATCAGTGTAACCGGGACAGGGGTCTACAATGAGCAGTTCTTC; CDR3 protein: CAISVTGTGVYNEQFF
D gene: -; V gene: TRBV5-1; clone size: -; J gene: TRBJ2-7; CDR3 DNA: TGCGCCAGCAGCTTAGAAGGGAACCCCTCCTACGAGCAGTACTTC; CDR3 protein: CASSLEGNPSYEQYF
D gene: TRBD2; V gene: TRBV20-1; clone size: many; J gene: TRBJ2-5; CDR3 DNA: TGCAGTGTCACCGGGACTAGCGGAGAGACCCAGTACTTC; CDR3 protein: CSVTGTSGETQYF
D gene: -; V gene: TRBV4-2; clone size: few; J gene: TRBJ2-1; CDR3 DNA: TGTGCCAGCAGCCAAGAGACGGGGCCCTACAATGAGCAGTTCTTC; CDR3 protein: CASSQETGPYNEQFF
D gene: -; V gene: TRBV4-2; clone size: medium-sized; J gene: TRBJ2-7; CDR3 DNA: TGTGCCAGCAGTCAATGGATTTCCTACGAGCAGTACTTC; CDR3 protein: CASSQWISYEQYF
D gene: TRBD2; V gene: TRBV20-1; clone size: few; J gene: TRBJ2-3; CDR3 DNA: TGCAGTGCTGAAGGACTAGCGGACCGCACAGATACGCAGTATTTT; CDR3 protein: CSAEGLADRTDTQYF
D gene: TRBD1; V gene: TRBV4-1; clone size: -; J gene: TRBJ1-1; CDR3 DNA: TGCGCCAGCAGCCAAACCAGCGTCCCGGGACAGGCTGAAGCTTTCTTT; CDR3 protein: CASSQTSVPGQAEAFF
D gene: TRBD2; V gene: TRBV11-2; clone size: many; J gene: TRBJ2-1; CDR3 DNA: TGTGCCAGCAGCTTAGAGGCGGGGGTCGTAAACAATGAGCAGTTCTTC; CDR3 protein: CASSLEAGVVNNEQFF
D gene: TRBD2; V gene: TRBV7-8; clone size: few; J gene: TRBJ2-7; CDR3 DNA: TGTGCCAGCAGCATCCCGGGGGGGCTAGACTCCTACGAGCAGTACTTC; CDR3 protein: CASSIPGGLDSYEQYF
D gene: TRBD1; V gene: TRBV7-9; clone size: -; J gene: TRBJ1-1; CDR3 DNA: TGTGCCAGCAGCTTAGGACAGGGATCGTATGCTTTCTTT; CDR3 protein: CASSLGQGSYAFF
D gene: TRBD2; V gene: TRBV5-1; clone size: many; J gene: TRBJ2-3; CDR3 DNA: TGCGCCAGCAGCTTGGCCAGGGCGGGAGATGGAGATACGCAGTATTTT; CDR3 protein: CASSLARAGDGDTQYF
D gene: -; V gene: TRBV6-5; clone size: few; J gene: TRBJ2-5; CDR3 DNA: TGTGCCAGCAGTTACTCGGGGGTGAAGACCCAGTACTTC; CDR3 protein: CASSYSGVKTQYF
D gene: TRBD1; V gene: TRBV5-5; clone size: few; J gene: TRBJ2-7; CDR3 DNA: TGTGCCAGCAGCTACCCTAGGACAGGGGGCAACGAGCAGTACTTC; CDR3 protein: CASSYPRTGGNEQYF
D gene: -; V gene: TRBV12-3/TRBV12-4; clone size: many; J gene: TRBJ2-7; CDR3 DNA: TGTGCCAGCAGACCCGGGACGCTCGCCTCCTACGAGCAGTACTTC; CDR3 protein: CASRPGTLASYEQYF
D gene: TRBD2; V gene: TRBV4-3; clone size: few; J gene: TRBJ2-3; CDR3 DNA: TGCGCCAGCAGCCAGCTAGCGGCGAACACAGATACGCAGTATTTT; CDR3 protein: CASSQLAANTDTQYF
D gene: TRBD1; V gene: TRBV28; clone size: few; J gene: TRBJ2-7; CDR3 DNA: TGTGCCAGCAGTTTATGGACAGGGGACGCCGCCGGCGAGCAGTACTTC; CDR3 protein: CASSLWTGDAAGEQYF
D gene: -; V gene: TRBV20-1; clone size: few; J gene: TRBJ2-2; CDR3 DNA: TGCAGTGCGAGCTACGCAACCGGGGAGCTGTTTTTT; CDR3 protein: CSASYATGELFF
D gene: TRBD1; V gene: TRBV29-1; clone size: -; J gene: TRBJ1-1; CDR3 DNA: TGCAGCGTCCGAGGACAGGGGCGGAACACTGAAGCTTTCTTT; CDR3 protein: CSVRGQGRNTEAFF
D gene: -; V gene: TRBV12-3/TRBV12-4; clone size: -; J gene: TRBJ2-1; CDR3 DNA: TGTGCCAGCAGTCGTAATCCGGGACTTTCCGGCCACAATGAGCAGTTCTTC; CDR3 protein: CASSRNPGLSGHNEQFF
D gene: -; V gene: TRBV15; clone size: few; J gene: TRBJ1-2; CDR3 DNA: TGTGCCACCAGCAGAGATTACACCGCGTCCAACTATGGCTACACCTTC; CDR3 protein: CATSRDYTASNYGYTF
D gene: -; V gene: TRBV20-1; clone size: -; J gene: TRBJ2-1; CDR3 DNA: TGCAGCTCCGCCCGGGGCAATTCCTACAATGAGCAGTTCTTC; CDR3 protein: CSSARGNSYNEQFF
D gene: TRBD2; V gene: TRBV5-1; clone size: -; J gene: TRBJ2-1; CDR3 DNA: TGCGCCAGCAGCCATTCTAGCGGGACCCCCTACAATGAGCAGTTCTTC; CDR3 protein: CASSHSSGTPYNEQFF
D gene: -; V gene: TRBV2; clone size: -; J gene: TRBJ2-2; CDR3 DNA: TGTGCCAGCAGTGGTCTCGGTGGGGCGCTGGGGGAGCTGTTTTTT; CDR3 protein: CASSGLGGALGELFF
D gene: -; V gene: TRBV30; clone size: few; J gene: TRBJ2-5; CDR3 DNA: TGTGCCTGGAGTCCGGGATCACCAGAGACCCAGTACTTC; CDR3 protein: CAWSPGSPETQYF
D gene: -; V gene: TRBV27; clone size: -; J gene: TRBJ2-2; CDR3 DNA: TGTGCCAGCAGTGACAGTCTAAACACCGGGGAGCTGTTTTTT; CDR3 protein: CASSDSLNTGELFF
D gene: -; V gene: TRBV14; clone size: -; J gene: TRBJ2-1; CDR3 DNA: TGTGCCAGCAGCCAACTAACCGGAGGATGGGGGCAACAGCAGTTCTTC; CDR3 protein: CASSQLTGGWGQQQFF
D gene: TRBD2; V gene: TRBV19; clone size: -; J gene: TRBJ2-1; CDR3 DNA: TGTGCCAGTAGTATGCCGGGACTAGCGCTTTACAATGAGCAGTTCTTC; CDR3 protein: CASSMPGLALYNEQFF
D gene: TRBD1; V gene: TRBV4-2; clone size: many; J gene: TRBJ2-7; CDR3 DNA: TGTGCCAGCAGCCAAGAAAGGGCAGGGGGCGGGTACGAGCAGTACTTC; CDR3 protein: CASSQERAGGGYEQYF
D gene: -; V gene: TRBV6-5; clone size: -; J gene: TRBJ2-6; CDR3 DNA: TGTGCCAGCAGTTACGGGCCCCGCTCTGGGGCCAACGTCCTGACTTTC; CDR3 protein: CASSYGPRSGANVLTF
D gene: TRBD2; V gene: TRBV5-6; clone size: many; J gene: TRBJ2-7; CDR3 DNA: TGTGCCAGCAGCTTGGCCAAGCGGGGGGACTACGAGCAGTACTTC; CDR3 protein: CASSLAKRGDYEQYF
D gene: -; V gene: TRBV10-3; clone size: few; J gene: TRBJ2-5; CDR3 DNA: TGTGCCACGGCAGAGAAGCAAGAGACCCAGTACTTC; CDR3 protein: CATAEKQETQYF
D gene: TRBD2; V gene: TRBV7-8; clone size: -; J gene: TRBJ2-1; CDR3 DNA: TGTGCCAGCACCGAAATTGGGCGGGGGGCCTACAATGAGCAGTTCTTC; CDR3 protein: CASTEIGRGAYNEQFF
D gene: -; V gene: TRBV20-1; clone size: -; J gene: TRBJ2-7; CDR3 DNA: TGCAGTGCTAGACCGGGACACCCCCTCGAGCAGTACTTC; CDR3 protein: CSARPGHPLEQYF
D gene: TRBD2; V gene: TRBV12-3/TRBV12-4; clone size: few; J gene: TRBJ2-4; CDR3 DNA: TGTGCCAGCAGCCCGGGACTAGCGGGGGCGGTAGCCAAAAACATTCAGTACTTC; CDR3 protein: CASSPGLAGAVAKNIQYF
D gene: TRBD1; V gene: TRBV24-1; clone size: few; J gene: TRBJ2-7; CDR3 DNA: TGTGCCACCAGTGATTTCCGGGACAGGAGATACGAGCAGTACTTC; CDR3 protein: CATSDFRDRRYEQYF
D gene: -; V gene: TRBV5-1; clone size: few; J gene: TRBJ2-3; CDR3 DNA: TGCGCCAGCAGCTTGGGGGCGGGACCTTCAGATACGCAGTATTTT; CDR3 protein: CASSLGAGPSDTQYF
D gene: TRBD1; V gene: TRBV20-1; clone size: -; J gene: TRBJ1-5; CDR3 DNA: TGCAGTGCTAGAGATTCAAACAGGGGACCCAATCAGCCCCAGCATTTT; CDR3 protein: CSARDSNRGPNQPQHF
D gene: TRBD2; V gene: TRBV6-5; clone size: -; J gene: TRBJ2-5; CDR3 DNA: TGTGCCAGCAGTTACTCGGGAGCGGGGTACCAAGAGACCCAGTACTTC; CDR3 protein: CASSYSGAGYQETQYF
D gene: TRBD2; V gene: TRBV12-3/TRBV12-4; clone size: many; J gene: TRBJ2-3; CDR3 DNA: TGTGCCAGCAGTTGGACTAGCGGGGTTACAGATACGCAGTATTTT; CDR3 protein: CASSWTSGVTDTQYF
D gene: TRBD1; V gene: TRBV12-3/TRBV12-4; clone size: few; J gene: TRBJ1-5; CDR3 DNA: TGTGCCAGCAGTCCCGGGACAGGGGGACCTCAGCCCCAGCATTTT; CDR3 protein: CASSPGTGGPQPQHF
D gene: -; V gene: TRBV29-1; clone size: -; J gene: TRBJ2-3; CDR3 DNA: TGCAGCGTTGAGGTTACAGGACATCCTAGCACAGATACGCAGTATTTT; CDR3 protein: CSVEVTGHPSTDTQYF
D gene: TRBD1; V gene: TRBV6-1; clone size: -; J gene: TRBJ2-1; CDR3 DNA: TGTGCCAGCAGTCCAACGGGACAGGGTACCCATGAGCAGTTCTTC; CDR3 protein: CASSPTGQGTHEQFF
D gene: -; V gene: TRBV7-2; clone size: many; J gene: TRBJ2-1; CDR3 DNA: TGTGCCAGCAGCTTAGGCGTACGTCGGCAGTTCTTC; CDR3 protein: CASSLGVRRQFF
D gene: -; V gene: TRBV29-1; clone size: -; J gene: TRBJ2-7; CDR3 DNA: TGCAGCGTTGAAGGGCTTGAGACAGGATCCTACGAGCACTACTTC; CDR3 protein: CSVEGLETGSYEHYF
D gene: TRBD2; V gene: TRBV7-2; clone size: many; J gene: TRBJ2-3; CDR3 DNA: TGTGCCAGCGGTCTAGCGGGGGGGAGCACAGATACGCAGTATTTT; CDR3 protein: CASGLAGGSTDTQYF
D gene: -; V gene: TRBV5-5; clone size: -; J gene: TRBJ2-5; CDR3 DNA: TGTGCCAGCAGCTTGGCGGCCCCTGAGACCCATTACTTC; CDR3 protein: CASSLAAPETHYF
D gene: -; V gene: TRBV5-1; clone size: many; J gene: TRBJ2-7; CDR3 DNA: TGCGCCAGCAGCTTGCAGGTTTCAAGCGACGAGCAGTACTTC; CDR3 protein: CASSLQVSSDEQYF
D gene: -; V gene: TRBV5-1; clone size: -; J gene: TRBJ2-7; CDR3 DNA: TGCGCCAGCAGCTTCGAGGGGGGCGAGCAGTACTTC; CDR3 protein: CASSFEGGEQYF
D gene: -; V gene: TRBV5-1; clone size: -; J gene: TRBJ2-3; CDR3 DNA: TGCGCCAGCAGCTTGTTTAGGGCGGAAGATACGCAGTATTTT; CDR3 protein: CASSLFRAEDTQYF
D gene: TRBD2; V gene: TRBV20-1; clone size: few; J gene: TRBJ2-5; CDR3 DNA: TGCAGTGCAATAGCTACTAGCGGGGGGGCCAGGGAGACCCAGTACTTC; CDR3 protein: CSAIATSGGARETQYF
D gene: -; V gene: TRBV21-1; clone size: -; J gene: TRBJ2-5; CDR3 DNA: TGTGCCAGCAGCAAAGCCTGGACTAGCGGGAGGCCCAAGAGTGCCCAGTACTTC; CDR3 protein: CASSKAWTSGRPKSAQYF
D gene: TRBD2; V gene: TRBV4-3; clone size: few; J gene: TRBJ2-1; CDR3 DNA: TGCGCCAGCAGCCAAGGGACTAGCCATTACAATGAGCAGTTCTTC; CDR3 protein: CASSQGTSHYNEQFF